Each of the 19 T cell receptor beta chains below was sequenced from the same sample in a study of read filtering for tumor transcriptome and immune sequencing. The library was built from roughly 400 ng RNA with molecular barcoded adaptors for alpha/delta and beta/gamma chains. TCRdb re-derived calls from the reads in MiXCR, one entry per CDR3 protein. The sample yields around 130,000 distinct CDR3 sequences, 10% to 15% seen once. The sequenced sample was a population of CD138-negative cells sorted from bone marrow. These receptor sequences come from a donor aged 40 or older with multiple myeloma.

This clonotype was observed many times. V and J are TRBV7-6 and TRBJ2-5; D call uncertain. Per germline, CDR1 SGHVS and CDR2 FNYEAQ. Trimming removed 0 bases at V and 5 bases at J, with 10 bases between. The CDR3 consists of 14 residues. In DNA, the CDR3 is TGTGCCAGCAGCTTAGCGTCCAGAGAGGAGACCCAGTACTTC. The encoded protein is CASSLASREETQYF.

This clonotype was detected many times. J is TRBJ1-1 and V is TRBV7-3; no firm D call. This CDR3 has 13 residues. V lost 5 bases and J 2 bases, leaving 9 bases between the germline ends. CDR1 is SGHTA and CDR2 is FQGTGA in the germline V gene. The DNA for the CDR3 is TGTGCCAGCAGCCTACAAAGAAACACTGAAGCTTTCTTT. Translation: CASSLQRNTEAFF.

This clonotype was detected ten times or more. The CDR3 protein is CASSLISTGEAFF. DNA for the CDR3: TGTGCCAGCAGCTTAATCAGTACGGGTGAAGCTTTCTTT. The chain links TRBV7-8 to TRBJ1-1, with D unresolved. V gave up 2 bases and J gave up 7 bases, with 11 bases separating them. Germline V lookup: CDR1 SGHVS, CDR2 FQNEAQ. The CDR3 covers 13 residues.

This clonotype came up a few times. The V call is TRBV25-1, the J call TRBJ1-1; TRBD1 might be the D (5 bases). With 3 bases removed from V and 4 bases from J, the gap between germline ends came to 9 bases. The germline V gene has CDR1 MGHDK and CDR2 SYGVNS. The CDR3 loop spans 13 amino acids. Here the CDR3 DNA reads TGTGCCAGCAGTGACCAGGGCGGCACTGAAGCTTTCTTT. It encodes CASSDQGGTEAFF.

There are many counts of this clonotype. This sequence joins TRBV19 and TRBJ2-3, with 8 bases fitting TRBD1. CDR1 LNHDA and CDR2 SQIVND come from the germline V gene (reference sequence). The length of the CDR3 is 16 residues. The V gene end was trimmed by 4 bases and the J gene end by 7 bases; junction bases not matched to a gene: 13. CDR3 sequence: CASSTTLDRAKHTQYF. As DNA, the CDR3 is TGTGCCAGTAGTACAACGCTGGACAGGGCAAAACATACGCAGTATTTT.

This clonotype was counted ten times or more. The rearrangement links TRBV20-1 to TRBJ2-1; TRBD1 matches 10 bases. This CDR3 comprises 14 residues. After removal of 6 bases from V and 8 bases from J, the junction contained 10 bases not matched to a gene. Germline V gene data show CDR1 as DFQATT and CDR2 as SNEGSKA (reference sequence). CDR3 sequence: CSAPGTGASDEQFF. CDR3 nucleotides: TGCAGTGCCCCCGGGACAGGGGCTAGCGATGAGCAGTTCTTC.

This clonotype was counted a few times. A much more abundant neighbour one base away suggests this may be a read error. The CDR3 end shows no conserved phenylalanine or tryptophan, and so a read error is likely. This sequence joins TRBV7-2 and TRBJ1-2, with TRBD1 matching 9 bases. The trim removed 4 bases at V and 4 bases at J, leaving 4 bases unmatched. Germline assignment: CDR1 SGHTA and CDR2 FQGNSA. This CDR3 is built from 14 residues. The CDR3 reads CASSSGQGFYGYTS. CDR3 coding DNA: TGTGCCAGCAGCTCGGGACAGGGCTTCTATGGCTACACCTCC.

At least ten counts were recorded for this clonotype. The V call is TRBV4-2, the J call TRBJ1-4; D possibly corresponds to TRBD1 (5 bases). Germline loops: CDR1 LGHNA, CDR2 YNFKEQ. The V end lost 4 bases, the J end lost 8 bases, and 14 bases lay between the germline ends. The CDR3 spans 14 residues. CDR3: CASSPPGAREKLFF. CDR3 in DNA: TGTGCCAGCAGCCCACCCGGGGCTAGGGAAAAACTGTTTTTT.

The chain has TRBV7-2 and TRBJ2-7; tentative D call: TRBD2 (6 bases). The germline V gene encodes CDR1 SGHTA and CDR2 FQGNSA. CDR3 length: 14 amino acids. V lost 5 bases, J lost 3 bases, and 14 bases lay in between. The chain's CDR3 is CASSARRGFYEQYF. CDR3 bases: TGTGCCAGCAGCGCCAGGAGGGGTTTCTACGAGCAGTACTTC.

This clonotype turned up a few times. The chain is built from TRBV29-1 and TRBJ2-5, with D hard to call. The CDR3 runs to 11 residues. Germline CDR1 SQVTM, CDR2 ANQGSEA. The ends were cut back, 8 bases at V and 7 bases at J, with 14 bases in the middle. The DNA for the CDR3 is TGCAGCATAATAGAAATGGGGACCCAGTACTTC. Protein product: CSIIEMGTQYF.

This clonotype has at least ten counts. The V gene is TRBV12-3 or TRBV12-4, the J gene TRBJ1-5; 7 bases align to TRBD1. After removal of 7 bases from V and 5 bases from J, the junction contained 11 bases not matched to a gene. The CDR3 spans 15 residues. CDR3 sequence reads: CASTQGQGGDQPQHF. The CDR3, as DNA: TGTGCCAGCACCCAGGGCCAGGGGGGTGATCAGCCCCAGCATTTT.

Note on this clonotype: A much larger clone lies a single base off, so this may be a read error. In nucleotides, the CDR3 is TGTGCCAGCAGTTTTGGTTTCGGCCCGAGGACTGAAGCTTTCTTT. Its protein is CASSFGFGPRTEAFF. V usage is TRBV12-3 or TRBV12-4 and J usage is TRBJ1-1; D gene uncertain. V was shortened by 3 bases and J by 5 bases, with 16 bases between the two germline ends. This CDR3 spans 15 amino acids.

This clonotype has only a few counts. The conserved phenylalanine or tryptophan is not found at the CDR3 terminus, so this likely reflects a read error. This chain links TRBV5-1 with TRBJ2-4; no clear D gene. V was cut by 4 bases and J by 6 bases, with 8 bases left in between. The CDR3 loop spans 12 amino acids. CDR1 and CDR2 (germline): SGHRS, YFSETQ. Here the CDR3 reads CASSREGNIQYL. The CDR3, as DNA: TGCGCCAGCAGCCGCGAAGGAAACATTCAGTACCTC.

The rearrangement uses TRBV7-2 and TRBJ2-3; D unresolved. The J call may be wrong; the DNA end is better matched by TRBJ1-5. Germline V gives CDR1 SGHTA, CDR2 FQGNSA. The CDR3 runs to 13 residues. The CDR3 DNA reads TGTGCCAGCAGCGTAAATAGGGCAGATACGCAGCATTTT. It encodes CASSVNRADTQHF.

In its sample, this clonotype was seen many times. The CDR3 sequence: CSVEGPGDEQYF. In DNA form, the CDR3 reads TGCAGCGTTGAAGGGCCTGGGGACGAGCAGTACTTC. This chain links TRBV29-1 with TRBJ2-7; unclear D gene. The V and J ends lost 1 base and 5 bases respectively, with 9 bases between them. CDR1 is SQVTM, CDR2 ANQGSEA, per germline. This CDR3 has 12 amino acids.

The sample holds many counts of this clonotype. This rearrangement joins TRBV19 to TRBJ2-6; D is uncertain. CDR1 and CDR2 from the germline V gene are LNHDA and SQIVND (reference sequence). This CDR3 comprises 16 residues. Trimming took off 5 bases at V and 1 base at J, with 12 bases between the two ends. As DNA, the CDR3 is TGTGCCAGTAGTTCTCGTGGCGCTTCTGGGGCCAACGTCCTGACTTTC. Its protein is CASSSRGASGANVLTF.

In its sample, this clonotype was seen many times. This chain connects TRBV7-6 to TRBJ2-3, with TRBD2 as a possible D gene (6 bases). The germline gives CDR1 SGHVS, CDR2 FNYEAQ. This CDR3 region has 11 residues. Deletions cut 5 bases from V and 10 bases from J, with 10 bases between. The CDR3 DNA reads TGTGCCAGCAGCCCCCCGGGGGCGCAGTATTTT. Amino acids: CASSPPGAQYF.

V and J are TRBV7-2 and TRBJ2-5; maybe TRBD2 (6 bases). The CDR3 loop spans 14 amino acids. Per germline, CDR1 SGHTA and CDR2 FQGNSA. With 2 bases removed from V and 5 bases from J, the gap between germline ends came to 12 bases. CDR3 coding DNA: TGTGCCAGCAGCTTAAGGGAGGCGGCCGAGACCCAGTACTTC. Encoded protein: CASSLREAAETQYF.

As concerns this clonotype: A clone one base away is much larger, so this may be a read error. The CDR3 region is CASRDTGELFF. The CDR3, as DNA: TGTGCCAGCCGGGACACCGGGGAGCTGTTTTTT. The J gene is TRBJ2-2, the V gene TRBV19; D gene ambiguous. The CDR3 extends over 11 amino acids. Germline V gene lookup returns CDR1 LNHDA and CDR2 SQIVND (reference sequence). The V and J ends lost 9 bases and 3 bases respectively, with 5 bases between them.